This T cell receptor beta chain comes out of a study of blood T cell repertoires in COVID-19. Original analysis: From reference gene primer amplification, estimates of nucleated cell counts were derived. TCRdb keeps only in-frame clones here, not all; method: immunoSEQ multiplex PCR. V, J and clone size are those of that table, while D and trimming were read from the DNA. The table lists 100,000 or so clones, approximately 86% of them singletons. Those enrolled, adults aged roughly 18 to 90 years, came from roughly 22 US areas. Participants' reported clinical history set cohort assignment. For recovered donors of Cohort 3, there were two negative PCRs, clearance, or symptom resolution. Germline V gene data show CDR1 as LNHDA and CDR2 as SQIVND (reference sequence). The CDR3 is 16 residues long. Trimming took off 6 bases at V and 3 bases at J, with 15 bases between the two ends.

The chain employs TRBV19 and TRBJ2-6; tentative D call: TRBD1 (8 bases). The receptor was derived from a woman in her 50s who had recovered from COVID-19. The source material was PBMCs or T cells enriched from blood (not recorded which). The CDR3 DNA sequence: TGTGCCAGTAGAACAGGGGGGGCCCTTGGGGCCAACGTCCTGACTTTC. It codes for CASRTGGALGANVLTF.